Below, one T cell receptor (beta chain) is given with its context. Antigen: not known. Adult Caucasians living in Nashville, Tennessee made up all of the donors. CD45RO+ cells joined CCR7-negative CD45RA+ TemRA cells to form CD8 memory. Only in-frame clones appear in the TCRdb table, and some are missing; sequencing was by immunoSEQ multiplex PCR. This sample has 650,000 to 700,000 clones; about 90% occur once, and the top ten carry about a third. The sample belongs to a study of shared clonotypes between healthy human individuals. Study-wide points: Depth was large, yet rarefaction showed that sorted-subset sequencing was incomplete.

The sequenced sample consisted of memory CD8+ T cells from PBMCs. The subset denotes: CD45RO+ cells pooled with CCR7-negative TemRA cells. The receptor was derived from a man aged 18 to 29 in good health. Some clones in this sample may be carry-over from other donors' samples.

CDR3: CAGFPISLAGYNEQFF. The DNA for the CDR3 is TGTGCCGGCTTCCCGATCTCACTAGCGGGGTACAATGAGCAGTTCTTC. V gene TRBV27 combines with J gene TRBJ2-1; 10 bases line up with TRBD2. The CDR3 sequence is 16 residues long. The V gene end was trimmed by 11 bases and the J gene end by 4 bases; junction bases not matched to a gene: 14. Per the germline V gene, CDR1 is MNHEY and CDR2 is SMNVEV (reference sequence).